One sample yielded the 22 T cell receptor beta chains listed below, sequenced in a study of T cell responses to AZD1222 COVID-19 vaccine. Clones were read by immunoSEQ multiplex PCR, and TCRdb kept only the in-frame ones, dropping some. The sample lists about 200,000 clones; 93% were seen once. The source was peripheral blood, collected 28 days after the second AZD1222 dose. These receptors were collected from an adult who received the AZD1222 COVID-19 vaccine.

The CDR3 DNA reads TGTGCCAGCAGCAAAAAGGGGTGGTCGGCCGGGGAGCTGTTTTTT. Translating it yields CASSKKGWSAGELFF. The chain is built from TRBV21-1 and TRBJ2-2; TRBD1 is taken as the D call from the table, unchecked against the DNA. TRBV21-1 is termed a pseudogene. The CDR3 runs to 15 residues.

The V call is TRBV27, the J call TRBJ1-2; D is possibly TRBD1 (5 bases). Germline assignment: CDR1 MNHEY and CDR2 SMNVEV (reference sequence). The CDR3 totals 12 residues. Deletions cut 10 bases from V and 2 bases from J, with 11 bases between. CDR3 region: CATRRGNYGYTF. Here the CDR3 DNA reads TGTGCCACCAGACGGGGGAACTATGGCTACACCTTC.

The chain couples TRBV19 to TRBJ1-5; no clear D. This CDR3 comprises 14 residues. The germline V gene encodes CDR1 LNHDA and CDR2 SQIVND (reference sequence). V was cut by 7 bases and J by 5 bases, with 15 bases left in between. CDR3 DNA sequence: TGTGCCAGTACCCGGACGGCATTCTATCAGCCCCAGCATTTT. Amino acids: CASTRTAFYQPQHF. The full variable domain, completed using reference TRBV19 and TRBJ1-5, is DGGITQSPKYLFRKEGQNVTLSCEQNLNHDAMYWYRQDPGQGLRLIYYSQIVNDFQKGDIAEGYSVSREKKESFPLTVTSAQKNPTAFYLCASTRTAFYQPQHFGDGTRLSIL.

This clone appeared once. This same CDR3 is encoded by further DNA sequences in the sample. The chain combines TRBV7-9 with TRBJ1-5; D is possibly TRBD1 (6 bases). Per germline, CDR1 SEHNR and CDR2 FQNEAQ (reference sequence). The CDR3 runs to 13 residues. V lost 1 base to trimming and J lost 7 bases, with 8 bases between them. CDR3 in amino acids: CASSLEGVQPQHF. CDR3 in DNA: TGTGCCAGCAGCTTAGAGGGGGTCCAGCCCCAGCATTTT.

The rearrangement uses TRBV11-2 and TRBJ1-5; 8 bases agree with TRBD1. CDR1 is SGHAT, CDR2 FQNNGV, per germline. This CDR3 is built from 15 residues. With V trimmed by 5 bases and J by 0 bases, 3 bases remained unmatched. The CDR3 protein is CASSPGQGSNQPQHF. CDR3 sequence (DNA): TGTGCCAGCAGCCCCGGACAGGGTAGCAATCAGCCCCAGCATTTT.

The DNA for the CDR3 is TGTGCCAGCAGTATCGGGACCACAAACAATGAGCAGTTCTTC. Residues: CASSIGTTNNEQFF. The V and J genes are TRBV6-6 and TRBJ2-1, with D perhaps being TRBD1 or TRBD2 (5 bases each). The CDR3 is made up of 14 amino acids. V was trimmed by 5 bases and J by 5 bases, leaving 13 bases between them. Germline V gives CDR1 MNHNY, CDR2 SVGAGI (reference sequence).

This chain joins TRBV6-4 and TRBJ2-3; D is unresolved. The CDR3 totals 15 residues. Germline V gene data show CDR1 as MRHNA and CDR2 as SNTAGT. Deletions cut 2 bases from V and 0 bases from J, with 9 bases between. The CDR3 DNA reads TGTGCCAGCAGTGACGGCGGCCCGAGCACAGATACGCAGTATTTT. It specifies CASSDGGPSTDTQYF.

This chain joins TRBV21-1 and TRBJ2-1; the table's D call, TRBD2, was not checked against the DNA. TRBV21-1 is termed a pseudogene. The CDR3 sequence is 17 residues long. The CDR3 DNA sequence: TGTGCCAGCAGCAAAGTGACTAGCGGGGTCCAATTCAATGAGCAGTTCTTC. As protein: CASSKVTSGVQFNEQFF.

The chain employs TRBV7-2 and TRBJ2-1; D is uncertain. In germline, CDR1 is SGHTA, CDR2 FQGNSA. Trimming pared 5 bases from V and 0 bases from J, leaving 11 bases between. The CDR3 consists of 15 residues. The CDR3 protein is CASSPRPSSYNEQFF. The CDR3 DNA is TGTGCCAGCAGCCCCAGGCCCAGCTCCTACAATGAGCAGTTCTTC.

This sequence joins TRBV30 and TRBJ2-1; perhaps TRBD1 as D (5 bases). The CDR3 loop spans 12 amino acids. Germline V CDR1 and CDR2: GTSNPN, SVGIG (reference sequence). Trimming stripped 3 bases from V and 8 bases from J, with 11 bases between. The CDR3 is CAWSSGSHEQFF. The CDR3 DNA is TGTGCCTGGAGCTCAGGGTCCCATGAGCAGTTCTTC.

The chain combines TRBV12-3 or TRBV12-4 with TRBJ1-1; TRBD1 might be the D (5 bases). Trimming left V 5 bases short and J 5 bases short, with 6 bases between. This CDR3 region has 11 residues. CDR3 residues: CASSRGTEAFF. CDR3 sequence (DNA): TGTGCCAGCAGTCGGGGGACTGAAGCTTTCTTT.

This CDR3 reads CASSGSVGTGLYGYTF. In nucleotides, the CDR3 is TGTGCCAGCAGTGGGAGTGTGGGGACAGGGCTCTATGGCTACACCTTC. The V and J genes are TRBV6-1 and TRBJ1-2; 9 bases are shared with TRBD1. This CDR3 is 16 amino acids long. V dropped 4 bases and J dropped 4; count of bases not matched to a gene: 10. The germline gives CDR1 MNHNS, CDR2 SASEGT.

V and J are TRBV19 and TRBJ1-5; 7 nucleotides align to TRBD1. The V gene end was trimmed by 10 bases and the J gene end by 6 bases; junction bases not matched to a gene: 12. Germline V lookup: CDR1 LNHDA, CDR2 SQIVND (reference sequence). The CDR3 length is 14 residues. The CDR3 sequence: CATIATGSSQPQHF. The CDR3 nucleotides read TGTGCCACCATCGCGACAGGGTCGAGTCAGCCCCAGCATTTT.

The genes are TRBV5-8 and TRBJ2-1; maybe TRBD1 (8 bases). Trimming took 5 bases from V and 1 from J, leaving 16 bases between them. The CDR3 covers 16 residues. CDR1 is SGHTS and CDR2 is YDEGEE in the germline V gene. CDR3 DNA sequence: TGTGCCAGCAGAAACTACAGGGGGGGGTCCTACAATGAGCAGTTCTTC. This codes for CASRNYRGGSYNEQFF.

The J gene is TRBJ2-3, the V gene TRBV2; D is unclear. The germline V gene encodes CDR1 SNHLY and CDR2 FYNNEI. Trimming took off 5 bases at V and 2 bases at J, with 11 bases between the two ends. This CDR3 is 14 amino acids long. The CDR3 reads CASSPGVPTDTQYF. The CDR3 coding sequence is TGTGCCAGCAGTCCAGGAGTTCCCACAGATACGCAGTATTTT. Supplemented by reference TRBV2 and TRBJ2-3, the full variable domain reads EPEVTQTPSHQVTQMGQEVILRCVPISNHLYFYWYRQILGQKVEFLVSFYNNEISEKSEIFDDQFSVERPDGSNFTLKIRSTKLEDSAMYFCASSPGVPTDTQYFGPGTRLTVL.

With respect to this clone: The same CDR3 is also encoded by other DNA sequences in this sample. The chain combines TRBV5-1 with TRBJ1-1; possibly TRBD1 for D (5 bases). The germline V gene encodes CDR1 SGHRS and CDR2 YFSETQ. The V gene lost 0 bases and the J gene lost 1 base, with 7 bases spanning the gap. This CDR3 contains 14 residues. The CDR3 DNA reads TGCGCCAGCAGCTTGGGCGGGGGGAACACTGAAGCTTTCTTT. Its protein product is CASSLGGGNTEAFF.

The J gene is TRBJ1-3, the V gene TRBV7-2, with TRBD1 matching over 8 bases. This CDR3 region has 16 residues. V lost 5 bases to trimming and J lost 2 bases; unmatched junction nucleotides: 8. Germline assignment: CDR1 SGHTA and CDR2 FQGNSA. CDR3 DNA sequence: TGTGCCAGCAGCCTCCGGACAGGGCAGCCTGGAAACACCATATATTTT. Encoded protein: CASSLRTGQPGNTIYF.

The chain has TRBV7-2 and TRBJ1-1; a weak D match, TRBD1 (5 bases). Germline loops: CDR1 SGHTA, CDR2 FQGNSA. The germline V and J ends were trimmed by 4 bases and 7 bases, with 13 bases remaining between them. CDR3 length: 13 residues. The chain's CDR3 is CASSSQKRGEAFF. CDR3 bases: TGTGCCAGCAGCTCCCAGAAGAGGGGTGAAGCTTTCTTT.

This clone was recorded only once. The chain joins TRBV7-3 to TRBJ1-2, with D possibly TRBD1 on 6 matching bases. CDR1 is SGHTA, CDR2 FQGTGA, per germline. The V end was cut by 5 bases, the J end by 7 bases, with 20 bases between. This CDR3 is built from 15 residues. The CDR3 loop reads CASSPGGGGSGGYTF. The CDR3 region has the DNA TGTGCCAGCAGCCCCGGGGGCGGGGGTTCGGGTGGCTACACCTTC.

The chain employs TRBV28 and TRBJ1-4; 7 nucleotides match TRBD1. There are 13 residues in the CDR3. V gave up 5 bases and J gave up 8 bases; unmatched junction bases: 5. CDR1 is MDHEN and CDR2 is SYDVKM in the germline V gene. The CDR3 coding sequence is TGTGCCAGCAGTCCAGGGGGATGGGAAAAACTGTTTTTT. Its protein is CASSPGGWEKLFF.

The chain has TRBV7-3 and TRBJ2-1, with D unclear. Germline CDR1 reads SGHTA; CDR2 reads FQGTGA. The ends were cut back, 2 bases at V and 3 bases at J, with 11 bases in the middle. CDR3 length equals 15 residues. CDR3 residues: CASSLEDGFYNEQFF. The CDR3, as DNA: TGTGCCAGCAGCTTAGAGGACGGCTTCTACAATGAGCAGTTCTTC.

Here the CDR3 DNA reads TGTGCCAGCATGTTTGGAGAGGGTGAAAAACTGTTTTTT. Its protein product is CASMFGEGEKLFF. The V call is TRBV2, the J call TRBJ1-4, with unresolved D. The CDR3 covers 13 residues. V lost 7 bases and J lost 7, with 13 bases in between. CDR1 is SNHLY and CDR2 is FYNNEI in the germline V gene.